The 5 T cell receptor beta chains below come from one sample, sequenced in a study of blood T cell repertoires in COVID-19. The assay was immunoSEQ multiplex PCR, and TCRdb's table has in-frame clones only and misses some. The table includes 70,000 to 90,000 clones, 65% to 90% detected once. The material sequenced was peripheral blood. The receptor source for this set is a man aged 50 or older with COVID-19, enrolled during active disease.

The CDR3, as DNA: TGTGCCAGCAGTTCTGCGGGGGCGGGTGGCTACACCTTC. Protein sequence: CASSSAGAGGYTF. The rearrangement joins TRBV27 to TRBJ1-2; tentative D call: TRBD1 (6 bases). Trimming cost V 4 bases and J 7 bases, with 13 bases left between them. CDR1 is MNHEY and CDR2 is SMNVEV in the germline V gene (reference sequence). The CDR3 sequence is 13 residues long.

The chain joins TRBV11-2 to TRBJ1-2, with TRBD1 identical over 8 bases. The ends lost 5 bases at V and 6 bases at J; junction bases unmatched: 14. The CDR3 is 16 amino acids. CDR1 SGHAT and CDR2 FQNNGV come from the germline V gene. The CDR3 region has the DNA TGTGCCAGCAGCCGGAGAAAAGACAGGGGAGGTGATGGCTACACCTTC. Protein: CASSRRKDRGGDGYTF.

This chain connects TRBV5-1 to TRBJ2-7; 9 bases map to TRBD1. Germline CDR1 SGHRS, CDR2 YFSETQ. Unmatched junction bases numbered 3, after V lost 2 bases and J lost 0 bases. The CDR3 runs to 15 residues. The CDR3 bases are TGCGCCAGCAGCTTCGGACAGGGGCGCTCCTACGAGCAGTACTTC. This sequence encodes CASSFGQGRSYEQYF.

V and J are TRBV27 and TRBJ1-1; D may be TRBD1 (5 bases). The length of the CDR3 is 17 residues. The ends were cut back, 0 bases at V and 0 bases at J, with 14 bases in the middle. Germline assignment: CDR1 MNHEY and CDR2 SMNVEV (reference sequence). The CDR3 sequence is CASSLSGRGLMNTEAFF. DNA for the CDR3: TGTGCCAGCAGTTTATCGGGAAGGGGCTTAATGAACACTGAAGCTTTCTTT.

The V call is TRBV21-1, the J call TRBJ2-5; the table assigns TRBD1, which was not confirmed against the DNA. TRBV21-1 is assigned pseudogene status. The CDR3 spans 14 residues. CDR3 region: CASSKAGTAETQYF. Written as DNA, the CDR3 is TGTGCCAGCAGCAAAGCCGGGACAGCGGAGACCCAGTACTTC.